This T cell receptor beta chain was recorded in a study of T cells in localized non-small cell lung cancer. Study-level findings and limits: Appearances in adjacent lung were noted for a median approximately 50 of the top 100 tumor clones. Uninvolved adjacent lung showed the highest T cell clonality, exceeding tumor.

The length of the CDR3 is 17 residues. The V gene lost 4 bases and the J gene lost 7 bases, with 23 bases spanning the gap. Germline CDR1 reads MNHNS; CDR2 reads SASEGT. Produced via immunoSEQ multiplex PCR; TCRdb's table is partial and in-frame only. The sample has tens of thousands of clones, 80% to 85% seen once. Note on this clone: Antigen: not known.

The receptor was derived from a man aged 40 to 75 with stage II lung adenocarcinoma. Source: PBMCs, taken before any cancer treatment. J is TRBJ2-1 and V is TRBV6-1, with D uncertain. This chain's CDR3 is CASSVQPANTVGNEQFF. The CDR3 DNA follows: TGTGCCAGCAGTGTCCAACCGGCCAATACGGTTGGGAATGAGCAGTTCTTC.